This TCR beta chain was retrieved from a study of shared clonotypes between healthy human individuals. Study conclusions and caveats: Against clonotypes common to all four donors, non-shared ones had lower generation probabilities.

In this sample, this clone turned up once. No antigen is known for it. The V end lost 0 bases, the J end lost 2 bases, and 8 bases lay between the germline ends. CDR1 is LNHDA and CDR2 is SQIVND in the germline V gene (reference sequence). The CDR3 consists of 15 residues. Everyone who donated was a Caucasian adult who lived in Nashville, Tennessee. Here immunoSEQ multiplex PCR was the method, and the copy in TCRdb shows in-frame clones only, minus some. Of more than 1,200,000 clones in the sample, around 98.5% were seen once. The clonotype originates from a man younger than 40 in good health. Material: naive CD4+ T cells sorted from blood. Stated subset: CD45RA+ positively selected. This chain connects TRBV19 to TRBJ1-5, with no clear D. The CDR3 DNA follows: TGTGCCAGTAGTATAGAAACACGCGGCAATCAGCCCCAGCATTTT. Protein product: CASSIETRGNQPQHF.